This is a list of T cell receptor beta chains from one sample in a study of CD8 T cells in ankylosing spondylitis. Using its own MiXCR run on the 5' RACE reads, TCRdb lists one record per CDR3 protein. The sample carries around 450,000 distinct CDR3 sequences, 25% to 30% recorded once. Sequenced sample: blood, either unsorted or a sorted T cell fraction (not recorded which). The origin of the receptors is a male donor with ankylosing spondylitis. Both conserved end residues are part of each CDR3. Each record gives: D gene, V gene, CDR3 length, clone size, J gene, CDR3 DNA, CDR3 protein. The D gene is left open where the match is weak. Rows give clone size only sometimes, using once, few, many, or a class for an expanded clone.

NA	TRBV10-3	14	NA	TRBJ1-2	TGTGCCATCAGTCCCGACCCCGGAATAAGCGGCTACACCTTC	CAISPDPGISGYTF
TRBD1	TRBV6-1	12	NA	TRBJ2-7	TGTGCCAGCACCAGGGACAGATACGAGCAGTACTTC	CASTRDRYEQYF
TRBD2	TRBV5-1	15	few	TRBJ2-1	TGCGCCAGCAGCTTGGCACGGACTAGCGTCAATGAGCAGTTCTTC	CASSLARTSVNEQFF
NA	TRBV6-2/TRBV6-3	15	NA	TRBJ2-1	TGTGCCAGCAGTTACAATAGCGCCATGGGAAATGAGCAGTTCTTC	CASSYNSAMGNEQFF
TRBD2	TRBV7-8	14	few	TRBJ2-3	TGTGCCAGCAGCCCGGGGGGGAGGACAGATACGCAGTATTTT	CASSPGGRTDTQYF
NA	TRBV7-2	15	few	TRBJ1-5	TGTGCCAGCAGTCCTCAGGGAGCGCGCAATCAGCCCCAGCATTTT	CASSPQGARNQPQHF
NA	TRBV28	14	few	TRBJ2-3	TGTGCCAGCGGGGGGGGCGAGGCGACAGATACGCAGTATTTT	CASGGGEATDTQYF
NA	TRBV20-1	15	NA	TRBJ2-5	TGCAGTGCTAGAGACCGGACAAAAATGGTGGAGACCCAGTACTTC	CSARDRTKMVETQYF
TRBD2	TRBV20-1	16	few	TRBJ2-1	TGCAGTGCTAGAGATTTTCTAGCGGGAGACGGGAGTGAGCAGTTCTTC	CSARDFLAGDGSEQFF
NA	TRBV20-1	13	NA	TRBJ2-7	TGCAGTCACCATGACAGCTACGCCTACGAGCAGTACTTC	CSHHDSYAYEQYF
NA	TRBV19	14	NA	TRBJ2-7	TGTGCCAGTAGTAGGTCAGGCAGAGCCTACGAGCAGTACTTC	CASSRSGRAYEQYF
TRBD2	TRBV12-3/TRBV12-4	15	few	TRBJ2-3	TGTGCCAGCAGGCTAGCGGGAGGGCCGACAGATACGCAGTATTTT	CASRLAGGPTDTQYF
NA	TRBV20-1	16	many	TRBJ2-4	TGCAGTGCTAGAGCCTTGGGACACCTAGCCAAAAACATTCAGTACTTC	CSARALGHLAKNIQYF
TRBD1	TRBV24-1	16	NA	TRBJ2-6	TGTGTCACCAGTGATTGGACAGGGGTCGGGGCCAACGTCCTGACTTTC	CVTSDWTGVGANVLTF
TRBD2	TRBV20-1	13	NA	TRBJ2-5	TGCAGTGCAACAGGACTAGCGAAAGAGACCCAGTACTTC	CSATGLAKETQYF
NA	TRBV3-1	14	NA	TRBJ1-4	TGTGCCAGCAGCCAGGGACATTCGCAAGAAAAACTGTTTTTT	CASSQGHSQEKLFF
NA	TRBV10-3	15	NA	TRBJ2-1	TGTGCCATCAGTAAGGTTCGGACAGACGGCAATGAGCAGTTCTTC	CAISKVRTDGNEQFF
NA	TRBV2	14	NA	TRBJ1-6	TGTGCCAGCAGATGGGCGTCCGGGGATTCACCCCTCCACTTT	CASRWASGDSPLHF
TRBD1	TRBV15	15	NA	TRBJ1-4	TGTGCCACCAGCAGAGGGGGACAGGGATATGAAAAACTGTTTTTT	CATSRGGQGYEKLFF
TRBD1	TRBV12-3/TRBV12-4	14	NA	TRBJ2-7	TGTGCCAGCAGTTTAGGACAGGGCCTTGGAGAGCAGTACTTC	CASSLGQGLGEQYF
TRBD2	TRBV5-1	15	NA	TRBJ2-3	TGCGCCAGCAGCTTGGTACTAGCGGGAGGGGATACGCAGTATTTT	CASSLVLAGGDTQYF
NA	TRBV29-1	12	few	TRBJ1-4	TGCAGCGTCTCATGGGTTGGTGAAAAACTGTTTTTT	CSVSWVGEKLFF
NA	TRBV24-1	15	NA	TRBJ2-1	TGTGCCACCAGTGATCCAAGACTAGTCTACAATGAGCAGTTCTTC	CATSDPRLVYNEQFF
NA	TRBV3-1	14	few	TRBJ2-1	TGTGCCAGCAGCCAATTAGCGGCATACAATGAGCAGTTCTTC	CASSQLAAYNEQFF
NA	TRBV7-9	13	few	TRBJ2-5	TGTGCCAGCAGCTCCTTAGGGACGAGGACCCAGTACTTC	CASSSLGTRTQYF
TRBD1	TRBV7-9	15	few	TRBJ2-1	TGTGCCAGCAGCAAGGGACAGGGGGTCTACAATGAGCAGTTCTTC	CASSKGQGVYNEQFF
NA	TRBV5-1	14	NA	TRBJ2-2	TGCGCCAGCAGCGCAGGAGGGACAGCCGGGGAGCTGTTTTTT	CASSAGGTAGELFF
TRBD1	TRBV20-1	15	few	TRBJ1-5	TGCAGTGCTTCCCGGACAGGCTTTCACTATCAGCCCCAGCATTTT	CSASRTGFHYQPQHF
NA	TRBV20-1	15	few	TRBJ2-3	TGCAGTGCTAGGCGGGGAACGGCTCCCACAGATACGCAGTATTTT	CSARRGTAPTDTQYF
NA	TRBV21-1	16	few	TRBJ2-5	TGTGCCAGCAGCCTTTCCACCGGGAAAATGGAGGAGACCCAGTACTTC	CASSLSTGKMEETQYF
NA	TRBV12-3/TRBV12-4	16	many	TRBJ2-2	TGTGCCAGCAGTCCCAGGGCTCTCGGGTACACCGGGGAGCTGTTTTTT	CASSPRALGYTGELFF
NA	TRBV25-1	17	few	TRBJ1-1	TGTGCCAGCAGTGAGGGTGGTGGGGAGGGGAGGAGAACTGAAGCTTTCTTT	CASSEGGGEGRRTEAFF
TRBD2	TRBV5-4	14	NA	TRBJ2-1	TGTGCCAGCAGCTTTCGGACTAGCCGCGATGAGCAGTTCTTC	CASSFRTSRDEQFF
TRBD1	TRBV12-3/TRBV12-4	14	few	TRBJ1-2	TGTGCCAGCAGTTCCTCCGGGACAGGGCCTGGCTACACCTTC	CASSSSGTGPGYTF